This T cell receptor (beta chain) was identified during a study of blood T cell repertoires in COVID-19 (TCRdb year 2020). Study-level background: Samples covering the acute and convalescent phases of COVID-19 were provided by collaborators in the United States, Italy and Spain. The prospective study material was composed of cDNA or gDNA derived from T cells, B-cell-depleted T cells, or PBMCs. A freely available public database, intended as a resource for researchers studying the immune response to SARS-CoV-2, is where the repertoires were released. Sample metadata almost always included a de-identified subject ID, COVID-19 status, age in years and sex. HLA class I and class II types, where available, came from metadata supplied by the sample provider rather than from assay-based typing. Subjects who had been exposed to COVID-19, were actively infected with it, or had recovered from it provided the deeply sampled blood TCRbeta repertoires that made up the dataset. The samples were drawn from the first 160 participants of the ongoing ImmuneRACE study and from 1,254 subjects provided by 6 global collaborators.

The immunoSEQ Assay, a bias-controlled multiplex PCR, was used to amplify TCRbeta CDR3 regions from genomic DNA. On the authors' methods: Nucleated cell counts per sample were estimated from amplification of reference gene primers within the assay. To quantify the absolute abundance of each unique TCRbeta CDR3 rearrangement, sequence reads were collapsed and filtered. Productive Simpson clonality was computed per sample as the square root of Simpson's diversity index over productive rearrangements. Sourced from immuneACCESS, this table was stored by TCRdb with only in-frame sequences that have V and J called. A share of the clones is absent; for the studies checked, an unresolved V gene accounts for under half, and the remainder has no known explanation. That table furnishes V, J and clone size, whereas the DNA furnished D and trimming. The sample table holds 250,000 to 350,000 clones, of which roughly 84% were seen once. The ten largest clones add up to 15% to 18% of the sample.

As concerns this clone: Its antigen has not been determined. Base qualities were left out, and no much larger clone turns up one base away.

Overall study outcomes, separate from this receptor: Clinical and demographic metadata were provided uncurated, with the amount varying by source and participant.

V and J lose 6 bases and 8 bases, and a span of 10 bases separates them. The CDR3 goes from the cysteine to the phenylalanine over 11 residues. The only DNA kept is the CDR3, 33 bases in frame from the first base. The germline V gene specifies MDHEN as CDR1 and SYDVKM as CDR2. One collaborating source in Seattle enrolled patients during active infection and followed them longitudinally through the course of disease. The collaborating institutions used their own protocols to collect whole blood in K2EDTA tubes. For TCRbeta analysis, collaborators shipped samples as frozen whole blood, isolated PBMCs, or DNA extracted from either of those sample types.

The V and J segments used are TRBV28 and TRBJ1-1; TRBD1 might be the D gene, on 5 matching bases. Sequenced sample: peripheral blood. The sequence was collected from a person aged 70 to 80 with COVID-19, enrolled during active disease. The encoded CDR3 is CASSLGAEAFF. The DNA reads TGTGCCAGCAGCCTAGGGGCGGAAGCTTTCTTT.